The 21 T cell receptor beta chains below all came from one sample that was sequenced in a study of blood T cell repertoires in COVID-19. TCRdb's table, derived via immunoSEQ multiplex PCR, lists solely in-frame clones and lacks some. The sample lists about 320,000 clones, around 89% occurring once. The sample was peripheral blood. These receptor sequences come from a woman in her twenties or thirties with COVID-19, enrolled during active disease.

The V call is TRBV2, the J call TRBJ2-3; D is uncertain. Trimming pared 7 bases from V and 3 bases from J, leaving 11 bases between. The CDR3 consists of 13 residues. Germline V CDR1 and CDR2: SNHLY, FYNNEI. The CDR3 here is CASNPYYTDTQYF. The CDR3 region has the DNA TGTGCCAGCAACCCATACTATACAGATACGCAGTATTTT.

This clone occurred a few times. The chain joins TRBV19 to TRBJ1-4; 9 bases match TRBD1. Germline trimming cut 4 bases from V and 2 bases from J; bases unmatched to any gene: 2. Germline V gives CDR1 LNHDA, CDR2 SQIVND (reference sequence). The CDR3 is 15 residues long. The CDR3 region has the DNA TGTGCCAGTAGTACCGGACAGGGGACTAATGAAAAACTGTTTTTT. This codes for CASSTGQGTNEKLFF.

This chain uses TRBV30 with TRBJ1-1; D unclear. CDR3 size: 13 residues. V lost 0 bases to trimming and J lost 5 bases, with 10 bases between them. CDR1 is GTSNPN, CDR2 SVGIG, per germline (reference sequence). The DNA of the CDR3 is TGTGCCTGGAGTGTAGGGAGTGGAACTGAAGCTTTCTTT. This gives the protein CAWSVGSGTEAFF. The entire variable domain, with the rest obtained from reference TRBV30 and TRBJ1-1, is as follows: SQTIHQWPATLVQPVGSPLSLECTVEGTSNPNLYWYRQAAGRGLQLLFYSVGIGQISSEVPQNLSASRPQDRQFILSSKKLLLSDSGFYLCAWSVGSGTEAFFGQGTRLTVV.

A remark on this clone: Other DNA sequences of this sample code for an identical CDR3. The rearrangement links TRBV15 to TRBJ2-3; TRBD1 agrees at 8 bases. The CDR3 totals 14 residues. From germline, CDR1 is LNHNV and CDR2 YYDKDF (reference sequence). With 3 bases clipped from V and 2 bases from J, the junction kept 1 base outside the gene matches. The CDR3 nucleotides are TGTGCCACCAGCAGGGACAGGGTCACAGATACGCAGTATTTT. Its translation is CATSRDRVTDTQYF.

The rearrangement joins TRBV4-2 to TRBJ2-1; 8 bases are shared with TRBD2. The CDR3 length is 17 residues. The V gene's germline CDR1 is LGHNA and CDR2 YNFKEQ. V shed 0 bases and J 4 bases; nucleotides not matched to a gene: 8. The CDR3 region has the DNA TGTGCCAGCAGCCAAGATCCCCCCGGGGGGGGTTACAATGAGCAGTTCTTC. It specifies CASSQDPPGGGYNEQFF.

The CDR3 DNA reads TGCGCCAGCAGCCAAGGGCGGGCCGTCCTTGAAGCTTTCTTT. Encoded protein: CASSQGRAVLEAFF. The chain links TRBV4-3 to TRBJ1-1; no firm D call. Germline values: CDR1 LGHNA, CDR2 YSLEER. This CDR3 has 14 residues. With 1 base removed from V and 7 bases from J, the gap between germline ends came to 13 bases.

The V and J genes are TRBV7-9 and TRBJ1-1; possible D gene TRBD1, 5 bases. Germline assignment: CDR1 SEHNR and CDR2 FQNEAQ (reference sequence). V lost 7 bases and J 5 bases, leaving 20 bases between the germline ends. The CDR3 totals 15 residues. CDR3 sequence reads: CASTPPQGARTEAFF. The CDR3 DNA reads TGTGCCAGCACCCCCCCCCAAGGGGCGAGGACTGAAGCTTTCTTT.

This sequence joins TRBV7-9 and TRBJ2-3, with D possibly being TRBD1 (6 bases). Germline V gene lookup returns CDR1 SEHNR and CDR2 FQNEAQ (reference sequence). Trimming cost V 3 bases and J 0 bases, with 7 bases left between them. This CDR3 region has 14 residues. Written as DNA, the CDR3 is TGTGCCAGCAGCTTCGACAGGAGCACAGATACGCAGTATTTT. Translated, it gives CASSFDRSTDTQYF.

This clone was counted a few times. The chain joins TRBV3-1 (or the pseudogene TRBV3-2) to TRBJ1-1; the match to TRBD1 covers 10 bases. The V and J ends lost 5 bases and 1 base, in that order; junction bases with no gene match: 13. The length of the CDR3 is 18 residues. Germline CDR1 LGHDT, CDR2 YNNKEL (reference sequence). This CDR3 is CASSARDRGLQRNTEAFF. DNA of the CDR3: TGTGCCAGCAGCGCCCGGGACAGGGGCCTCCAACGGAACACTGAAGCTTTCTTT.

The rearrangement uses TRBV19 and TRBJ2-7; 8 bases match TRBD1. CDR1 is LNHDA and CDR2 is SQIVND in the germline V gene (reference sequence). This CDR3 has 15 amino acids. The junction had 3 bases not matched to a gene; V was cut back by 1 base and J by 1 base. CDR3 region: CASSIGQGISYEQYF. The CDR3, as DNA: TGTGCCAGTAGTATAGGACAGGGGATATCCTACGAGCAGTACTTC. Complete variable domain (other parts from reference TRBV19 and TRBJ2-7): DGGITQSPKYLFRKEGQNVTLSCEQNLNHDAMYWYRQDPGQGLRLIYYSQIVNDFQKGDIAEGYSVSREKKESFPLTVTSAQKNPTAFYLCASSIGQGISYEQYFGPGTRLTVT.

The genes are TRBV5-1 and TRBJ2-5, with 8 bases fitting TRBD1. CDR3 length equals 13 residues. The V and J ends lost 2 bases and 5 bases, in that order; junction bases with no gene match: 2. Germline CDR1 and CDR2: SGHRS and YFSETQ. The CDR3 sequence is CASSLQGDETQYF. The CDR3 DNA follows: TGCGCCAGCAGCTTACAGGGGGATGAGACCCAGTACTTC.

The rearrangement links TRBV6-5 to TRBJ1-4, with a possible D match to TRBD1 (5 bases). Germline V gene data show CDR1 as MNHEY and CDR2 as SVGAGI. The CDR3 loop spans 15 amino acids. Trimming removed 8 bases at V and 5 bases at J, with 18 bases between. CDR3 bases: TGTGCCAGCGGGTCTTATGACAGAATCAATGAAAAACTGTTTTTT. This codes for CASGSYDRINEKLFF.

The V and J genes are TRBV5-5 and TRBJ2-7; 9 bases match TRBD1. J lost 3 bases, V lost 4 bases, and 5 bases had no gene match. The CDR3 runs 14 residues. Germline V gene sequence: CDR1 SGHKS, CDR2 YYEKEE (reference sequence). The CDR3 reads CASSLGQGNYEQYF. As DNA, the CDR3 is TGTGCCAGCAGCCTGGGACAGGGCAACTACGAGCAGTACTTC.

The V call is TRBV4-1, the J call TRBJ2-1, with a possible D match to TRBD2 (7 bases). Germline values: CDR1 MGHRA, CDR2 YSYEKL. The CDR3 is 18 residues long. V shed 2 bases and J shed 8 bases, with 25 bases lying between them. The CDR3: CASSQPGRRGPGPHEQFF. In nucleotides, the CDR3 is TGCGCCAGCAGCCAACCGGGGAGGCGGGGGCCGGGCCCCCATGAGCAGTTCTTC.

The chain has TRBV6-5 and TRBJ2-7, with D unresolved. CDR1 and CDR2 (germline): MNHEY, SVGAGI. This CDR3 has 14 residues. V lost 0 bases to trimming and J lost 1 base, with 7 bases between them. CDR3 in amino acids: CASSYSLQSYEQYF. In DNA form, the CDR3 reads TGTGCCAGCAGTTACTCGTTACAGTCCTACGAGCAGTACTTC.

The gene calls are TRBV6-6 and TRBJ2-1; 9 nucleotides line up with TRBD2. CDR3 length: 14 residues. CDR1 is MNHNY, CDR2 SVGAGI, per germline (reference sequence). With 6 bases clipped from V and 3 bases from J, the junction kept 3 bases outside the gene matches. CDR3 coding DNA: TGTGCCAGCAGGCGGGGGGGCATCTACAATGAGCAGTTCTTC. Its translation is CASRRGGIYNEQFF.

The chain carries TRBV19 and TRBJ2-1; tentative D call: TRBD1 (6 bases). The CDR3 covers 15 residues. Germline loops: CDR1 LNHDA, CDR2 SQIVND (reference sequence). Trimming pared 5 bases from V and 0 bases from J, leaving 11 bases between. CDR3 in DNA: TGTGCCAGTAGTCTTGGGGACATCTCCTACAATGAGCAGTTCTTC. Translating gives CASSLGDISYNEQFF.

Only a few counts were recorded for this clone. The CDR3 nucleotides are TGTGCCAGCAGTTTAGTCCATAGTCAGCCCCAGCATTTT. This codes for CASSLVHSQPQHF. This chain uses TRBV28 with TRBJ1-5; D remains ambiguous. The CDR3 is 13 residues long. The V gene's germline CDR1 is MDHEN and CDR2 SYDVKM. Trimming removed 2 bases at V and 6 bases at J, with 8 bases between.

CDR3 sequence: CASSYAGGSNTGELFF. The CDR3 region has the DNA TGTGCCAGCAGCTACGCAGGGGGGTCGAACACCGGGGAGCTGTTTTTT. The chain is built from TRBV7-9 and TRBJ2-2; tentatively, D is TRBD1 (7 bases). Germline CDR1 and CDR2: SEHNR and FQNEAQ (reference sequence). This CDR3 has 16 residues. Trimming pared 4 bases from V and 0 bases from J, leaving 12 bases between.

This clone was detected only a few times. V gene TRBV21-1 combines with J gene TRBJ1-5. TRBV21-1 is flagged as a pseudogene. There are 13 residues in the CDR3. CDR3 in amino acids: CATLLVERQPQHF. The CDR3 DNA follows: TGTGCCACCCTCCTAGTAGAGAGACAGCCCCAGCATTTT.

This clone was counted a single time. The rearrangement joins TRBV19 to TRBJ2-1, with 9 positions matching TRBD2. The germline gives CDR1 LNHDA, CDR2 SQIVND (reference sequence). This CDR3 has 15 residues. The V segment lost 5 bases and the J segment 2 bases; nucleotides outside the gene matches: 4. The CDR3 loop is CASSWTSATYNEQFF. Here the CDR3 DNA reads TGTGCCAGTAGTTGGACTAGCGCAACCTACAATGAGCAGTTCTTC.